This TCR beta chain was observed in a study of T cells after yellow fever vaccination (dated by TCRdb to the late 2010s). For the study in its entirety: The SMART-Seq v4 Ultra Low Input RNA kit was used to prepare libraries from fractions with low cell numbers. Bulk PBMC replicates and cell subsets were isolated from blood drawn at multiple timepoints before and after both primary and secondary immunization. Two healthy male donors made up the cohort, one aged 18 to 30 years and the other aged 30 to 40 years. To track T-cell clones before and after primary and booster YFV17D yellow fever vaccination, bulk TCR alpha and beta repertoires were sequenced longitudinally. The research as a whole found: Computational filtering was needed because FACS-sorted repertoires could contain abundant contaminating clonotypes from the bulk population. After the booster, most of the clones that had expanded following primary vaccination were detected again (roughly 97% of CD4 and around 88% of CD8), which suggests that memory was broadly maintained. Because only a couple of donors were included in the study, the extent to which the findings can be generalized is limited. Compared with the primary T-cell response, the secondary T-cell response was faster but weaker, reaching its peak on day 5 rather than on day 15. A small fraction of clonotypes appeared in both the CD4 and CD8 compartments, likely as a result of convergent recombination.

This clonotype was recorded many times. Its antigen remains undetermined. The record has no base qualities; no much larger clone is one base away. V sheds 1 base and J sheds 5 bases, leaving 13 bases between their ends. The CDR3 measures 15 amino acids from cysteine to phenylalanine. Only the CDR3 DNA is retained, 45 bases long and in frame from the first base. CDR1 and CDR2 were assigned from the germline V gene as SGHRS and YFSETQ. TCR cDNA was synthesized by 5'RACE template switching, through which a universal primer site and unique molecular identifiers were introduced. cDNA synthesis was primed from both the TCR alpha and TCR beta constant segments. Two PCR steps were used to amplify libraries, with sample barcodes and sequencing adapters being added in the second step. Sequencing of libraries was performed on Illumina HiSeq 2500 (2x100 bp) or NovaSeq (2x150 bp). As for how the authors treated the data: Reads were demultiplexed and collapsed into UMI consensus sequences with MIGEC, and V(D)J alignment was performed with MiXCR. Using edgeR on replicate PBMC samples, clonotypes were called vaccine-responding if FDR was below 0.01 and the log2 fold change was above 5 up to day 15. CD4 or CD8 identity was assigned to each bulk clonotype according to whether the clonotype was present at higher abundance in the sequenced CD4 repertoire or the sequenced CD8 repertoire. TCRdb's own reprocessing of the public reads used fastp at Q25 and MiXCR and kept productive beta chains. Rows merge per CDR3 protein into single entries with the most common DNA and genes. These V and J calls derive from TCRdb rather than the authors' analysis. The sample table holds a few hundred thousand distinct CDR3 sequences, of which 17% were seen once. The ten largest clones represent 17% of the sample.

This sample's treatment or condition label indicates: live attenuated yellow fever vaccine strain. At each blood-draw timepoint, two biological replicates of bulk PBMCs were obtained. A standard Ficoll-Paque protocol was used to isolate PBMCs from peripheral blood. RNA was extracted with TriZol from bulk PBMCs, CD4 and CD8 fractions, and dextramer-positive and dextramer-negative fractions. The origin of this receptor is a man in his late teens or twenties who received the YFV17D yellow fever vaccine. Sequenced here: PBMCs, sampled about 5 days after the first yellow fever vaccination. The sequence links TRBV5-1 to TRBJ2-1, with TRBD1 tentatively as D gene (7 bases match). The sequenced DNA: TGCGCCAGCAGCTTGACGGCAGGGGGGAACAATGAGCAGTTCTTC. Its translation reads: CASSLTAGGNNEQFF.